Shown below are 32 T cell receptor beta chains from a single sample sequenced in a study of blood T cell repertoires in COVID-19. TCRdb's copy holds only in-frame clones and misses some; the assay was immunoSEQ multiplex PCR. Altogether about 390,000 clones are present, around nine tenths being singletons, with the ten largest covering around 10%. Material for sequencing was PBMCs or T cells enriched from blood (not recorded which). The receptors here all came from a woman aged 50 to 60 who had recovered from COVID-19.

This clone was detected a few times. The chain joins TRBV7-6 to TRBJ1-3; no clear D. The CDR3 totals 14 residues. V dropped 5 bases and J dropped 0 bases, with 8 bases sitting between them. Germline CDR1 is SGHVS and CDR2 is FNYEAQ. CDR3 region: CASSGGTSGNTIYF. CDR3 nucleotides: TGTGCCAGCAGCGGCGGCACCTCTGGAAACACCATATATTTT.

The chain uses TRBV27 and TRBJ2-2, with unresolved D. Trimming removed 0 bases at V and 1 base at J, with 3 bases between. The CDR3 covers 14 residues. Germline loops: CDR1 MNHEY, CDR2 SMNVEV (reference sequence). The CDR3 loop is CASSLSRNTGELFF. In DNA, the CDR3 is TGTGCCAGCAGTTTATCCAGGAACACCGGGGAGCTGTTTTTT.

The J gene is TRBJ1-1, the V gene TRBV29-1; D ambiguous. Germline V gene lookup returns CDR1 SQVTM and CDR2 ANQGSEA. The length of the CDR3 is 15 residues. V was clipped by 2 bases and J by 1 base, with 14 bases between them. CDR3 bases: TGCAGCGTTGAATTAACTGCGGCCGCGAACACTGAAGCTTTCTTT. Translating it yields CSVELTAAANTEAFF. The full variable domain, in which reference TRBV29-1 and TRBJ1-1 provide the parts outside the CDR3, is SAVISQKPSRDICQRGTSLTIQCQVDSQVTMMFWYRQQPGQSLTLIATANQGSEATYESGFVIDKFPISRPNLTFSTLTVSNMSPEDSSIYLCSVELTAAANTEAFFGQGTRLTVV.

The CDR3 nucleotides read TGTGCCAGCACCGGACTTGGCTATGGCTACACCTTC. Translating it yields CASTGLGYGYTF. This chain uses TRBV6-5 with TRBJ1-2; no definite D call. The CDR3 is made up of 12 amino acids. V gave up 7 bases and J gave up 4 bases, with 10 bases separating them. CDR1 MNHEY and CDR2 SVGAGI come from the germline V gene.

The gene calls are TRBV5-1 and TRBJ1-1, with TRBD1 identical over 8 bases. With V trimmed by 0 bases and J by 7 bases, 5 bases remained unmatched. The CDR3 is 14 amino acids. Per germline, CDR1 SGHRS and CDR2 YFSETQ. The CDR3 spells CASSLGQGSDEAFF. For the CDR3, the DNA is TGCGCCAGCAGCTTGGGACAGGGGTCCGATGAAGCTTTCTTT.

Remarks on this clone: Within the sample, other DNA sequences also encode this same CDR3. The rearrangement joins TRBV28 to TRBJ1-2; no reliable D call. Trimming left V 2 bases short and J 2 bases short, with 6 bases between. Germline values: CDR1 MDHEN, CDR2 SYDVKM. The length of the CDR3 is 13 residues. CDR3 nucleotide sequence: TGTGCCAGCAGTTTAACGGGGAACTATGGCTACACCTTC. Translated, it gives CASSLTGNYGYTF.

CDR3: CASSLQGRLGGYTF. For the CDR3, the DNA is TGTGCCAGCAGTTTACAGGGGCGCCTAGGAGGCTACACCTTC. V and J are TRBV28 and TRBJ1-2; D is possibly TRBD1 (6 bases). This CDR3 comprises 14 residues. V dropped 2 bases and J dropped 8 bases, with 15 bases sitting between them. Germline CDR1 reads MDHEN; CDR2 reads SYDVKM.

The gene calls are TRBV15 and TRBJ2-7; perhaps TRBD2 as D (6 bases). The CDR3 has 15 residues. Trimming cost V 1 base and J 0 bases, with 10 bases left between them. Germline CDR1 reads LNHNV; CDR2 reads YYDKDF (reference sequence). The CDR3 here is CATSRGVAASYEQYF. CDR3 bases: TGTGCCACCAGCAGAGGGGTAGCGGCCTCCTACGAGCAGTACTTC.

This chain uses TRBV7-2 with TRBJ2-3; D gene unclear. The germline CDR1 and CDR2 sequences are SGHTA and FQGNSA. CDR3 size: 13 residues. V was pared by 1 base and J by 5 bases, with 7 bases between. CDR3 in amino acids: CASSLVIRDTQYF. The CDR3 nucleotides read TGTGCCAGCAGCTTAGTGATTAGAGATACGCAGTATTTT.

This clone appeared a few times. The CDR3 sequence is CASSLGAVVSGNTIYF. CDR3 in DNA: TGTGCCAGCAGCTTAGGTGCAGTCGTCTCTGGAAACACCATATATTTT. This rearrangement joins TRBV7-9 to TRBJ1-3, with D uncertain. The V end lost 1 base, the J end lost 0 bases, and 10 bases lay between the germline ends. There are 16 residues in the CDR3. The germline gives CDR1 SEHNR, CDR2 FQNEAQ (reference sequence).

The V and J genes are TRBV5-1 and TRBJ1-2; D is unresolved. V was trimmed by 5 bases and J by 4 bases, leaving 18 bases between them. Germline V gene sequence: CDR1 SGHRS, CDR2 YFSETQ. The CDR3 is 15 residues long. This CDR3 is CASRRVGVLGYGYTF. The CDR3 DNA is TGCGCCAGCAGACGAGTTGGTGTTCTCGGCTATGGCTACACCTTC. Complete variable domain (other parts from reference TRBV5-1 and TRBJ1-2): KAGVTQTPRYLIKTRGQQVTLSCSPISGHRSVSWYQQTPGQGLQFLFEYFSETQRNKGNFPGRFSGRQFSNSRSEMNVSTLELGDSALYLCASRRVGVLGYGYTFGSGTRLTVV.

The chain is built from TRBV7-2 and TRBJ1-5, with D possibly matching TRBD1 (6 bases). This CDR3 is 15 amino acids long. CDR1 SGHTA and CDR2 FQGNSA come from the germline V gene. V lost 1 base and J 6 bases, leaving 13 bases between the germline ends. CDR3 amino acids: CASSLGTASSQPQHF. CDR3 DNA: TGTGCCAGCAGCTTAGGGACAGCCTCCAGTCAGCCCCAGCATTTT.

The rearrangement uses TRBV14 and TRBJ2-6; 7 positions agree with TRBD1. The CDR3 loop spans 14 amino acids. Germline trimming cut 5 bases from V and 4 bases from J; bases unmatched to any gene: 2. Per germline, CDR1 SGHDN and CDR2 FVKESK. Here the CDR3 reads CASSDRVGANVLTF. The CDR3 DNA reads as TGTGCCAGCAGCGACAGGGTGGGGGCCAACGTCCTGACTTTC.

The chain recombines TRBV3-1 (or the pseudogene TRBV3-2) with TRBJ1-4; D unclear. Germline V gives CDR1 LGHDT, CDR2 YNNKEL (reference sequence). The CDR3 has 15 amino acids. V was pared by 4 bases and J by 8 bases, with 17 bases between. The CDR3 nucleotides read TGTGCCAGCAGCCCGGTGCCGGGAAAGGGCGAAAAACTGTTTTTT. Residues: CASSPVPGKGEKLFF.

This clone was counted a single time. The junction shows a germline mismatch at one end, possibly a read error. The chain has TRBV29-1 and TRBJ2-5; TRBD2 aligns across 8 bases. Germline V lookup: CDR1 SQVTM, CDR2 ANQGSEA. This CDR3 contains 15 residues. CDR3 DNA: TGCAGCGTGGATATGCTAGCGGGCGGCCAAGGGACCCAGTACTTC. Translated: CSVDMLAGGQGTQYF.

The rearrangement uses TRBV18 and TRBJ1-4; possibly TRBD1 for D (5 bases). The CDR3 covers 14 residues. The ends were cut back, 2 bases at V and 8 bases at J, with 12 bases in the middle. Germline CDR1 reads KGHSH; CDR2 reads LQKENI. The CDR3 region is CASSPGANEEKLFF. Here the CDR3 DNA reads TGTGCCAGCTCACCAGGGGCAAACGAGGAAAAACTGTTTTTT.

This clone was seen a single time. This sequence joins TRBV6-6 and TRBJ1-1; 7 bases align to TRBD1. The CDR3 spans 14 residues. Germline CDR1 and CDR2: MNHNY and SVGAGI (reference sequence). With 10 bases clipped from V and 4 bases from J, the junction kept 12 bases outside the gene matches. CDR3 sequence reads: CATSKGALITEAFF. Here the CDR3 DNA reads TGTGCCACCAGCAAGGGGGCGCTTATCACTGAAGCTTTCTTT.

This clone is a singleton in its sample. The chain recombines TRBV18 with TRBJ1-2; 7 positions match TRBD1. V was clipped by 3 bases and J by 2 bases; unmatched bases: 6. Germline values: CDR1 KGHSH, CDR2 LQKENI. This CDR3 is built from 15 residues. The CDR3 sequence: CASSPSGQVNYGYTF. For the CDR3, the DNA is TGTGCCAGCTCACCCTCAGGACAGGTCAACTATGGCTACACCTTC.

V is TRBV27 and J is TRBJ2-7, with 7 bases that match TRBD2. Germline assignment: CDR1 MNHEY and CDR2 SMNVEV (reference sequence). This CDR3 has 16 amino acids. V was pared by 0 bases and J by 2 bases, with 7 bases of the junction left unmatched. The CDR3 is CASSLSGLADTYEQYF. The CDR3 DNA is TGTGCCAGCAGTTTATCGGGGCTAGCGGATACCTACGAGCAGTACTTC.

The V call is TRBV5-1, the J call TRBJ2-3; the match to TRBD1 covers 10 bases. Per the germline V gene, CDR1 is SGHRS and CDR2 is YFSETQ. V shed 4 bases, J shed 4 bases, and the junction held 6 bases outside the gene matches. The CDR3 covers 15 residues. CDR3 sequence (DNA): TGCGCCAGCAGCGACCGGGACAGGGGCTCAGATACGCAGTATTTT. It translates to CASSDRDRGSDTQYF.

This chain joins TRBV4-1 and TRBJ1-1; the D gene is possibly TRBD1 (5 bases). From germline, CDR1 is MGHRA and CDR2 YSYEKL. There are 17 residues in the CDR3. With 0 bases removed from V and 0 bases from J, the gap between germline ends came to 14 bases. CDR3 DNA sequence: TGCGCCAGCAGCCAAGATCCGGGGGTTGGCATGAACACTGAAGCTTTCTTT. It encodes CASSQDPGVGMNTEAFF.

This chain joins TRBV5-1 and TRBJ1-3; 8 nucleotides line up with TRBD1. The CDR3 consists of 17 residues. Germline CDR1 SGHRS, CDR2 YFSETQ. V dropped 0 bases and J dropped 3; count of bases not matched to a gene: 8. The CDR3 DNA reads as TGCGCCAGCAGCTTGGGAACAGGGGGATCTTATGGAAACACCATATATTTT. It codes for CASSLGTGGSYGNTIYF.

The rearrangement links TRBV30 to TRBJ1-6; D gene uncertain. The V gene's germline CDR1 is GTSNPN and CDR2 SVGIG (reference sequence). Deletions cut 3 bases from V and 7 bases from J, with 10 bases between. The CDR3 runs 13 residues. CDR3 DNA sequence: TGTGCCTGGAGGGTAAATGAGAATTCACCCCTCCACTTT. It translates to CAWRVNENSPLHF.

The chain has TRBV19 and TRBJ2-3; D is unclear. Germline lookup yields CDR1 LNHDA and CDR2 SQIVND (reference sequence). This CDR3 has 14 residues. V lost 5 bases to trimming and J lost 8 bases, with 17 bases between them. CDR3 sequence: CASSPSTDFGTQYF. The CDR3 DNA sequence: TGTGCCAGTAGTCCCAGCACCGACTTCGGTACGCAGTATTTT.

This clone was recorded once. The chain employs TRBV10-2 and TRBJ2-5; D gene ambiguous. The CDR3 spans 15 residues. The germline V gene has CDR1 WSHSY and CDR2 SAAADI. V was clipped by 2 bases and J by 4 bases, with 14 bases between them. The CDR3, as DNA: TGCGCCAGCAGTGAGGTTGTGAACTCTGGAGAGACCCAGTACTTC. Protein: CASSEVVNSGETQYF.

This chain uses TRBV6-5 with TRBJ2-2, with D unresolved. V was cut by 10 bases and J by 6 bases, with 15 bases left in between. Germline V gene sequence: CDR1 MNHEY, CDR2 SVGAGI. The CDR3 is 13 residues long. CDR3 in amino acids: CATVPGFAGELFF. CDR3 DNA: TGTGCCACCGTACCCGGGTTCGCCGGGGAGCTGTTTTTT.

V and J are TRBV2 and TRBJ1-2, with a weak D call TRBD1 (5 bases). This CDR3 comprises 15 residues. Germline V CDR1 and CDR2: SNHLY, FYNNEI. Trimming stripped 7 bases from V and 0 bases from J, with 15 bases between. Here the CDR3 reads CASNLPGGSNYGYTF. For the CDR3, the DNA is TGTGCCAGCAACCTGCCGGGGGGTTCTAACTATGGCTACACCTTC. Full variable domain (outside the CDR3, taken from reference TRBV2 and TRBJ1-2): EPEVTQTPSHQVTQMGQEVILRCVPISNHLYFYWYRQILGQKVEFLVSFYNNEISEKSEIFDDQFSVERPDGSNFTLKIRSTKLEDSAMYFCASNLPGGSNYGYTFGSGTRLTVV.

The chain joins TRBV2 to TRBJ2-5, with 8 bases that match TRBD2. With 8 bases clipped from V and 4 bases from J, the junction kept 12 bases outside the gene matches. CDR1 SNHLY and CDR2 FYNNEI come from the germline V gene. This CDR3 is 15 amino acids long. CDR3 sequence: CASLGGSGVGETQYF. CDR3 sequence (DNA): TGTGCCAGCTTGGGTGGTAGCGGGGTTGGAGAGACCCAGTACTTC.

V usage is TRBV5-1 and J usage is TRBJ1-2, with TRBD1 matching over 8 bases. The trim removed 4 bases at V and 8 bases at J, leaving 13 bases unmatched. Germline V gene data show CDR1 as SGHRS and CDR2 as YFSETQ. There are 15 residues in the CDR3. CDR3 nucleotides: TGCGCCAGCAGCACCCAGACAGGGGAAGGGCAGGGCTACACCTTC. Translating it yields CASSTQTGEGQGYTF. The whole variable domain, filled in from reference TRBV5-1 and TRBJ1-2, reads KAGVTQTPRYLIKTRGQQVTLSCSPISGHRSVSWYQQTPGQGLQFLFEYFSETQRNKGNFPGRFSGRQFSNSRSEMNVSTLELGDSALYLCASSTQTGEGQGYTFGSGTRLTVV.

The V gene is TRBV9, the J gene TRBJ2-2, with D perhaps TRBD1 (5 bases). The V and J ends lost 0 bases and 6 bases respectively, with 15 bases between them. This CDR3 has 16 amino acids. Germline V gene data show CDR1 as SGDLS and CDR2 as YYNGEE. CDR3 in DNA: TGTGCCAGCAGCGTAGGTGGACACAAGGGCCCCGGGGAGCTGTTTTTT. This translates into CASSVGGHKGPGELFF.

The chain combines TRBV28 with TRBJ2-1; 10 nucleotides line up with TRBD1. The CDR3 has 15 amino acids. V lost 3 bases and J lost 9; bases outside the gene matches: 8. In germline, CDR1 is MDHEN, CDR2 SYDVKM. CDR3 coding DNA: TGTGCCAGCAGTTTCTCCGGGACAGGGGTTGCTGAGCAGTTCTTC. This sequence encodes CASSFSGTGVAEQFF. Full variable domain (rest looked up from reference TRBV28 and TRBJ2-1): DVKVTQSSRYLVKRTGEKVFLECVQDMDHENMFWYRQDPGLGLRLIYFSYDVKMKEKGDIPEGYSVSREKKERFSLILESASTNQTSMYLCASSFSGTGVAEQFFGPGTRLTVL.

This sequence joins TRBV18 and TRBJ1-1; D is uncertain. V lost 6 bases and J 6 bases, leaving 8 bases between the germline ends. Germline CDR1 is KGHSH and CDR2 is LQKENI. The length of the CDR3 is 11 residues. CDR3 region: CASSLEAEAFF. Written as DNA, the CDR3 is TGTGCCAGCTCCCTAGAGGCTGAAGCTTTCTTT. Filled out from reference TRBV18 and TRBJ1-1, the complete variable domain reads NAGVMQNPRHLVRRRGQEARLRCSPMKGHSHVYWYRQLPEEGLKFMVYLQKENIIDESGMPKERFSAEFPKEGPSILRIQQVVRGDSAAYFCASSLEAEAFFGQGTRLTVV.